The next 29 T cell receptor beta chains were all read from a single sample in a study of Graves' ophthalmopathy and Graves' hyperthyroidism. Amplification of TCR beta CDR3 regions used RNA transcripts. RT-PCR was first run with HTBI primers, then multiplex PCR in a second round. Each CDR3 protein gets one entry after TCRdb re-called the multiplex PCR reads with MiXCR. The sample includes nearly 400,000 distinct CDR3 sequences, about 17% of them seen just once. The sample was peripheral blood. The receptors originated from a woman in her late teens or twenties with Graves' ophthalmopathy.

This clonotype has ten or more counts. CDR3 region: CASSYSGGDQETQYF. The CDR3, as DNA: TGTGCCAGCAGTTACTCGGGAGGCGACCAAGAGACCCAGTACTTC. V is TRBV6-5 and J is TRBJ2-5, with D possibly being TRBD2 (6 bases). The length of the CDR3 is 15 residues. Trimming shortened V by 0 bases and J by 0 bases, and 8 bases separated the two germline ends. Per germline, CDR1 MNHEY and CDR2 SVGAGI.

The J gene is TRBJ2-7, the V gene TRBV6-1, with unresolved D. V was cut by 6 bases and J by 6 bases, with 9 bases left in between. The CDR3 consists of 11 residues. Germline lookup yields CDR1 MNHNS and CDR2 SASEGT. Here the CDR3 reads CASRRSFEQYF. CDR3 sequence (DNA): TGTGCCAGCAGACGATCTTTCGAGCAGTACTTC.

The sample holds many counts of this clonotype. The rearrangement uses TRBV28 and TRBJ1-3; tentatively, D is TRBD1 (5 bases). Trimming left V 6 bases short and J 0 bases short, with 12 bases between. Per germline, CDR1 MDHEN and CDR2 SYDVKM. The CDR3 spans 15 residues. The CDR3 region has the DNA TGTGCCAGCAGGACAGAGTTCCCCTCTGGAAACACCATATATTTT. It encodes CASRTEFPSGNTIYF.

This clonotype was counted at least ten times. The chain is built from TRBV6-2 or TRBV6-3 and TRBJ2-7, with 8 bases that match TRBD1. Germline CDR1 MNHEY, CDR2 SVGEGT. V lost 6 bases, J lost 1 base, and 11 bases stayed unmatched. The length of the CDR3 is 16 residues. The CDR3 sequence is CASSWDRDRLSYEQYF. As DNA, the CDR3 is TGTGCCAGCAGCTGGGACCGGGACAGGTTGTCCTACGAGCAGTACTTC.

This clonotype was seen many times. This chain uses TRBV30 with TRBJ2-7, with D unclear. V gave up 3 bases and J gave up 2 bases, with 17 bases separating them. CDR3 size: 15 residues. Germline loops: CDR1 GTSNPN, CDR2 SVGIG (reference sequence). In DNA, the CDR3 is TGTGCCTGGAGCGAGAAGACCGTCGGCGCCTACGAGCAGTACTTC. Translating gives CAWSEKTVGAYEQYF.

V usage is TRBV12-3 or TRBV12-4 and J usage is TRBJ2-7, with TRBD1 matching over 10 bases. CDR3 length: 14 residues. The V gene end was trimmed by 5 bases and the J gene end by 4 bases; junction bases not matched to a gene: 5. CDR3: CASSPDRGRYEQYF. DNA for the CDR3: TGTGCCAGCAGTCCTGACAGGGGGCGGTACGAGCAGTACTTC.

The CDR3 loop is CASSSGLRQAYGYTF. CDR3 sequence (DNA): TGTGCCAGCAGTTCCGGGCTTCGACAGGCTTATGGCTACACCTTC. The chain couples TRBV12-3 or TRBV12-4 to TRBJ1-2, with D possibly TRBD1 on 6 matching bases. This CDR3 comprises 15 residues. The V gene lost 4 bases and the J gene lost 5 bases, with 17 bases spanning the gap.

This clonotype was seen many times. This chain links TRBV27 with TRBJ1-5; D remains unclear. The CDR3 runs 14 residues. From germline, CDR1 is MNHEY and CDR2 SMNVEV (reference sequence). V lost 0 bases to trimming and J lost 4 bases, with 7 bases between them. CDR3 bases: TGTGCCAGCAGTTTATCGGGCCGGAATCAGCCCCAGCATTTT. Its translation: CASSLSGRNQPQHF.

This clonotype appeared many times. CDR3: CASSSGTSGTGELFF. The CDR3 region has the DNA TGTGCCAGCAGCTCTGGGACATCGGGCACCGGGGAGCTGTTTTTT. The rearrangement joins TRBV12-3 or TRBV12-4 to TRBJ2-2, with D possibly being TRBD1 (6 bases). The CDR3 runs to 15 residues. V shed 6 bases and J shed 4 bases, with 15 bases lying between them.

This chain connects TRBV6-1 to TRBJ1-2; 8 bases match TRBD1. This CDR3 has 15 amino acids. V shed 3 bases, J shed 8 bases, and the junction held 11 bases outside the gene matches. CDR1 MNHNS and CDR2 SASEGT come from the germline V gene. The CDR3 sequence is CASSDLFLQGAGYTF. The CDR3 DNA follows: TGTGCCAGCAGTGACCTATTTCTCCAGGGGGCGGGCTACACCTTC.

There are many counts of this clonotype. The chain recombines TRBV18 with TRBJ2-7, with unresolved D. The V and J ends lost 0 bases and 2 bases respectively, with 8 bases between them. The CDR3 has 14 residues. Germline-derived CDR1 and CDR2 are KGHSH and LQKENI. This CDR3 reads CASSPPPSTYEQYF. As DNA, the CDR3 is TGTGCCAGCTCACCACCGCCCTCCACCTACGAGCAGTACTTC.

This clonotype showed up many times. The chain joins TRBV20-1 to TRBJ1-5, with D unresolved. Trimming pared 0 bases from V and 5 bases from J, leaving 14 bases between. The CDR3 covers 15 residues. Germline CDR1 DFQATT, CDR2 SNEGSKA (reference sequence). The CDR3 region is CSARDSGAPHQPQHF. CDR3 DNA: TGCAGTGCTAGAGATAGTGGAGCCCCCCATCAGCCCCAGCATTTT.

This clonotype was observed at least ten times. The V and J genes are TRBV7-2 and TRBJ2-7; D uncertain. The V end lost 10 bases, the J end lost 2 bases, and 21 bases lay between the germline ends. CDR1 is SGHTA and CDR2 is FQGNSA in the germline V gene. The CDR3 is 15 amino acids. CDR3 nucleotide sequence: TGTGCCACGGAAAGAGGAGATCACCTGGCCTACGAGCAGTACTTC. Its translation: CATERGDHLAYEQYF.

This chain links TRBV20-1 with TRBJ2-2, with 11 bases fitting TRBD1. The V gene's germline CDR1 is DFQATT and CDR2 SNEGSKA (reference sequence). Trimming removed 2 bases from V and 7 bases from J; junction bases left unmatched: 6. The CDR3 length is 15 residues. The chain's CDR3 is CSARSGTGGGGELFF. CDR3 sequence (DNA): TGCAGTGCTAGATCCGGGACAGGGGGGGGCGGGGAGCTGTTTTTT.

This clonotype was detected many times. This chain joins TRBV19 and TRBJ2-4; perhaps TRBD2 as D (6 bases). The CDR3 is 14 amino acids. Germline-derived CDR1 and CDR2 are LNHDA and SQIVND (reference sequence). Deletions cut 3 bases from V and 6 bases from J, with 12 bases between. The CDR3 here is CASSIRSGGNIQYF. CDR3 sequence (DNA): TGTGCCAGTAGTATTCGGTCCGGGGGAAACATTCAGTACTTC.

This clonotype was found many times. This chain links TRBV6-5 with TRBJ1-2; 9 nucleotides align to TRBD1. Looked up from germline, CDR1 is MNHEY and CDR2 is SVGAGI. The CDR3 totals 14 residues. V lost 2 bases and J lost 6; bases outside the gene matches: 4. CDR3 protein: CASSYAGQGNGYTF. The CDR3 DNA reads as TGTGCCAGCAGTTACGCGGGACAGGGCAATGGCTACACCTTC.

This clonotype has ten or more counts. The chain carries TRBV28 and TRBJ2-5; D is unresolved. Germline CDR1 is MDHEN and CDR2 is SYDVKM. The CDR3 contains 15 residues. V was cut by 3 bases and J by 2 bases, with 13 bases left in between. The CDR3 DNA is TGTGCCAGCAGTTTCATTCGGGTCTATCAAGAGACCCAGTACTTC. Protein: CASSFIRVYQETQYF.

The J gene is TRBJ2-2, the V gene TRBV6-2 or TRBV6-3, with D possibly TRBD2 on 6 matching bases. V shed 10 bases and J shed 5 bases, with 14 bases lying between them. Germline CDR1 and CDR2: MNHEY and SVGEGT. This CDR3 is 13 amino acids long. The CDR3, as DNA: TGTGCCATTCGGACCGGAGGGACCGGGGAGCTGTTTTTT. Protein: CAIRTGGTGELFF.

This clonotype was seen at least ten times. This chain links TRBV6-2 or TRBV6-3 with TRBJ1-3; D unresolved. Germline loops: CDR1 MNHEY, CDR2 SVGEGT. V lost 7 bases and J 0 bases, leaving 10 bases between the germline ends. The CDR3 is 14 residues long. Here the CDR3 reads CASIDIDSGNTIYF. The CDR3, as DNA: TGTGCCAGCATCGATATTGACTCTGGAAACACCATATATTTT.

In its sample, this clonotype was seen many times. This chain's CDR3 is CASSDGTGVETQYF. CDR3 in DNA: TGTGCCAGCAGTGATGGGACAGGGGTCGAGACCCAGTACTTC. The rearrangement links TRBV6-1 to TRBJ2-5, with 10 bases that match TRBD1. The CDR3 sequence is 14 residues long. J gave up 5 bases and V 3 bases, and 3 bases lay outside the gene matches. Germline V gene lookup returns CDR1 MNHNS and CDR2 SASEGT.

This clonotype was detected many times. The chain recombines TRBV19 with TRBJ1-5, with no clear D. V was pared by 2 bases and J by 1 base, with 9 bases between. The CDR3 is 15 residues long. Per germline, CDR1 LNHDA and CDR2 SQIVND (reference sequence). The CDR3 loop is CASSIYSESNQPQHF. The DNA for the CDR3 is TGTGCCAGTAGTATATACTCGGAGAGCAATCAGCCCCAGCATTTT.

Ten or more counts support this clonotype. This chain connects TRBV7-3 to TRBJ2-1, with TRBD2 matching 11 bases. Losses at the gene ends were 5 bases for V and 6 bases for J; bases not matched to a gene: 9. Germline CDR1 SGHTA, CDR2 FQGTGA. The CDR3 extends over 16 amino acids. In DNA, the CDR3 is TGTGCCAGCAGCACCAACCCGGGACTAGCGGCCAATGAGCAGTTCTTC. Translating gives CASSTNPGLAANEQFF.

The chain recombines TRBV28 with TRBJ2-5; D possibly uses TRBD1 or TRBD2 (6 bases each). The CDR3 contains 16 residues. V shed 6 bases and J shed 1 base, with 18 bases lying between them. Germline lookup yields CDR1 MDHEN and CDR2 SYDVKM. The CDR3 sequence: CASSPRVGGPQETQYF. CDR3 sequence (DNA): TGTGCCAGCAGCCCCCGGGTGGGGGGCCCCCAAGAGACCCAGTACTTC.

This clonotype was seen ten or more times. This sequence joins TRBV7-2 and TRBJ1-6; 9 nucleotides line up with TRBD1. The junction had 10 bases not matched to a gene; V was cut back by 3 bases and J by 7 bases. CDR1 is SGHTA and CDR2 is FQGNSA in the germline V gene. CDR3 length equals 17 residues. The CDR3: CASSFLPQGAGNSPLHF. The CDR3 DNA reads TGTGCCAGCAGCTTCCTACCACAGGGGGCGGGCAATTCACCCCTCCACTTT. Looking up the rest from reference TRBV7-2 and TRBJ1-6 gives the full variable domain: GAGVSQSPSNKVTEKGKDVELRCDPISGHTALYWYRQSLGQGLEFLIYFQGNSAPDKSGLPSDRFSAERTGGSVSTLTIQRTQQEDSAVYLCASSFLPQGAGNSPLHFGNGTRLTVT.

This clonotype was detected many times. The chain carries TRBV7-2 and TRBJ1-3; D gene ambiguous. V shed 5 bases and J shed 3 bases, with 11 bases lying between them. Germline-derived CDR1 and CDR2 are SGHTA and FQGNSA. This CDR3 spans 14 amino acids. The CDR3 nucleotides read TGTGCCAGCAGCCAGACGGCCTTTGGAAACACCATATATTTT. It yields the protein CASSQTAFGNTIYF. Full variable domain (remainder filled in from reference TRBV7-2 and TRBJ1-3): GAGVSQSPSNKVTEKGKDVELRCDPISGHTALYWYRQSLGQGLEFLIYFQGNSAPDKSGLPSDRFSAERTGGSVSTLTIQRTQQEDSAVYLCASSQTAFGNTIYFGEGSWLTVV.

V usage is TRBV6-5 and J usage is TRBJ2-7; D perhaps matches TRBD2 (6 bases). Trimming pared 1 base from V and 7 bases from J, leaving 8 bases between. Germline CDR1 reads MNHEY; CDR2 reads SVGAGI. This CDR3 has 12 amino acids. The CDR3 DNA follows: TGTGCCAGCAGTTACTTGGCGGGAGAGCAGTACTTC. It translates to CASSYLAGEQYF.

The J gene is TRBJ2-7, the V gene TRBV12-3 or TRBV12-4; 12 bases line up with TRBD1. The V segment lost 7 bases and the J segment 6 bases; nucleotides outside the gene matches: 7. The CDR3 totals 14 residues. CDR3 protein: CASTTGTGGFEQYF. The CDR3 region has the DNA TGTGCCAGCACCACCGGGACAGGGGGCTTCGAGCAGTACTTC.

Many counts were recorded for this clonotype. The chain combines TRBV4-3 with TRBJ1-1, with TRBD1 matching over 10 bases. This CDR3 spans 15 amino acids. Germline loops: CDR1 LGHNA, CDR2 YSLEER. The ends lost 4 bases at V and 4 bases at J; junction bases unmatched: 6. CDR3 region: CASSPTGGMFTEAFF. As DNA, the CDR3 is TGCGCCAGCAGCCCGACAGGGGGCATGTTCACTGAAGCTTTCTTT.

This clonotype came up many times. The rearrangement links TRBV29-1 to TRBJ1-1, with TRBD1 as a possible D gene (6 bases). This CDR3 is built from 13 residues. V was trimmed by 6 bases and J by 1 base, leaving 12 bases between them. Per germline, CDR1 SQVTM and CDR2 ANQGSEA. CDR3 sequence reads: CSVKQGGNTEAFF. CDR3 DNA sequence: TGCAGCGTGAAACAGGGAGGGAACACTGAAGCTTTCTTT.